Listed here are 8 T cell receptor beta chains from one sample, sequenced in a study of beta chain features in type 1 diabetes. Study-level findings and limits: Moderately but significantly shorter TCRB CDR3s were found in Type 1 diabetes patients in all four CD4+ subsets.

These TCRs' antigens remain unknown. Every bit of the isolated RNA underwent reverse transcription, so sequencing read expressed TCRB transcripts. Assay: immunoSEQ multiplex PCR; the TCRdb copy retains only in-frame clones and omits some. Of over 200,000 clones detected, roughly a tenth appear once; the ten largest clones hold around 0.017%. The sequencing input was naive CD4+ T cells from blood. The receptors originated from a man aged 25-40 years with type 1 diabetes.

This chain uses TRBV7-2 with TRBJ1-6; D gene unclear. V was trimmed by 5 bases and J by 0 bases, leaving 8 bases between them. Germline V CDR1 and CDR2: SGHTA, FQGNSA. CDR3 length: 15 residues. Written as DNA, the CDR3 is TGTGCCAGCAGCCCCGTCGGCTCCTATAATTCACCCCTCCACTTT. Translation gives CASSPVGSYNSPLHF.

V gene TRBV11-2 combines with J gene TRBJ2-7, with D possibly matching TRBD1 (6 bases). V lost 5 bases and J lost 6, with 8 bases in between. The V gene's germline CDR1 is SGHAT and CDR2 FQNNGV. The CDR3 sequence is 11 residues long. The CDR3 DNA reads TGTGCCAGCAGCGTCAGGGGCGAGCAGTACTTC. As protein: CASSVRGEQYF.

The V and J genes are TRBV5-1 and TRBJ2-4; D remains ambiguous. Trimming cost V 2 bases and J 1 base, with 16 bases left between them. The CDR3 loop spans 17 amino acids. In germline, CDR1 is SGHRS, CDR2 YFSETQ. The CDR3 DNA follows: TGCGCCAGCAGCTTAACCCGAGGAAGCGTGGCCAAAAACATTCAGTACTTC. Translating gives CASSLTRGSVAKNIQYF.

A few counts support this clone. Here the CDR3 reads CASSVEGGYGYTF. The CDR3 nucleotides are TGTGCCAGCAGTGTAGAAGGGGGCTATGGCTACACCTTC. The chain combines TRBV2 with TRBJ1-2; D is perhaps TRBD1 (6 bases). The CDR3 has 13 amino acids. Germline V gene lookup returns CDR1 SNHLY and CDR2 FYNNEI. The V and J ends lost 4 bases and 4 bases respectively, with 10 bases between them. Full variable domain (remainder filled in from reference TRBV2 and TRBJ1-2): EPEVTQTPSHQVTQMGQEVILRCVPISNHLYFYWYRQILGQKVEFLVSFYNNEISEKSEIFDDQFSVERPDGSNFTLKIRSTKLEDSAMYFCASSVEGGYGYTFGSGTRLTVV.

Notes on this clone: Other DNA sequences in this sample translate to the same CDR3. The chain employs TRBV9 and TRBJ2-1, with TRBD2 identical over 7 bases. Germline trimming cut 0 bases from V and 4 bases from J; bases unmatched to any gene: 4. This CDR3 contains 15 residues. Germline V lookup: CDR1 SGDLS, CDR2 YYNGEE. CDR3 region: CASSVGGGGYNEQFF. CDR3 DNA: TGTGCCAGCAGCGTAGGGGGCGGGGGATACAATGAGCAGTTCTTC.

This clone was found a few times. The chain employs TRBV27 and TRBJ2-7; TRBD1 matches 7 bases. The CDR3 loop spans 13 amino acids. The ends lost 4 bases at V and 7 bases at J; junction bases unmatched: 7. Germline V CDR1 and CDR2: MNHEY, SMNVEV (reference sequence). The DNA of the CDR3 is TGTGCCAGCAGTTCACGGGACAGTTGGGAGCAGTACTTC. Translating gives CASSSRDSWEQYF.

The chain employs TRBV19 and TRBJ2-3; D gene uncertain. Germline V gene data show CDR1 as LNHDA and CDR2 as SQIVND (reference sequence). This CDR3 is built from 12 residues. V gave up 4 bases and J gave up 8 bases, with 10 bases separating them. DNA for the CDR3: TGTGCCAGTAGTACTACTCCTGGTACGCAGTATTTT. This codes for CASSTTPGTQYF.

The chain carries TRBV4-1 and TRBJ2-1, with TRBD2 matching over 7 bases. The V gene's germline CDR1 is MGHRA and CDR2 YSYEKL. J was trimmed by 4 bases and V by 4 bases; bases with no gene match: 13. The CDR3 is 17 amino acids. The chain's CDR3 is CASSRGMAGEKYNEQFF. The CDR3 DNA reads as TGCGCCAGCAGCCGGGGGATGGCGGGGGAGAAGTACAATGAGCAGTTCTTC.